The 28 T cell receptor beta chains given below trace back to one sample, sequenced in a study of tumor-infiltrating lymphocytes in glioblastoma multiforme. Three nested ARM-PCR rounds with V-beta and C-beta primers built TCRB libraries. A single record per CDR3 protein comes from TCRdb applying MiXCR to the multiplex PCR reads. Among 15,000 or so distinct CDR3 sequences listed, about 67% were seen once. The sequenced material came from brain tumor tissue. These receptors were taken from a male donor with glioblastoma.

The chain employs TRBV6-1 and TRBJ2-3; 9 bases fit TRBD1. V was pared by 6 bases and J by 4 bases, with 8 bases of the junction left unmatched. CDR3 length: 15 residues. CDR1 and CDR2 from the germline V gene are MNHNS and SASEGT. CDR3 amino acids: CASSPGQGSADTQYF. DNA of the CDR3: TGTGCCAGCAGCCCCGGACAGGGGAGTGCAGATACGCAGTATTTT.

This clonotype was counted many times. The chain employs TRBV21-1 and TRBJ1-5. TRBV21-1 is a pseudogene segment. The CDR3 covers 17 residues. The CDR3 sequence is CASIPVAIRNSNQPQHF. The CDR3 region has the DNA TGTGCCAGCATCCCAGTGGCAATCAGAAATAGCAATCAGCCCCAGCATTTT.

The genes are TRBV11-1 and TRBJ2-7, with unresolved D. Germline V CDR1 and CDR2: SGHAT, FQDESV (reference sequence). The V gene lost 11 bases and the J gene lost 4 bases, with 18 bases spanning the gap. The CDR3 length is 13 residues. The CDR3 spells CAGTPDLGYEQYF. The CDR3 DNA follows: TGTGCCGGCACCCCGGATCTGGGGTACGAGCAGTACTTC.

The rearrangement uses TRBV6-1 and TRBJ1-6, with a weak D call TRBD1 (6 bases). Germline V gene sequence: CDR1 MNHNS, CDR2 SASEGT. The V end lost 5 bases, the J end lost 7 bases, and 15 bases lay between the germline ends. There are 15 residues in the CDR3. CDR3 DNA: TGTGCCAGCAGTAATTCAACAGGGTTCAATTCACCCCTCCACTTT. It specifies CASSNSTGFNSPLHF.

With regard to this clonotype: The conserved phenylalanine or tryptophan is not found at the CDR3 terminus, so this likely reflects a read error. The chain employs TRBV11-2 and TRBJ2-7; 7 bases align to TRBD1. This CDR3 region has 15 residues. Looked up from germline, CDR1 is SGHAT and CDR2 is FQNNGV. The ends lost 0 bases at V and 3 bases at J; junction bases unmatched: 5. CDR3 in DNA: TGTGCCAGCAGCTTAGAAACAGGGGCGAACTACGAGCAGTACTTG. This translates into CASSLETGANYEQYL.

V gene TRBV6-2 or TRBV6-3 combines with J gene TRBJ2-7; possible D gene TRBD1, 6 bases. Germline V gene data show CDR1 as MNHEY and CDR2 as SVGEGT. This CDR3 region has 13 residues. Deletions cut 6 bases from V and 2 bases from J, with 11 bases between. CDR3 DNA: TGTGCCAGCAGACTCACAGGGACCTACGAGCAGTACTTC. Amino acid sequence: CASRLTGTYEQYF.

V gene TRBV29-1 combines with J gene TRBJ2-3, with TRBD1 matching over 10 bases. Per the germline V gene, CDR1 is SQVTM and CDR2 is ANQGSEA. This CDR3 is built from 14 residues. V gave up 6 bases and J gave up 3 bases; unmatched junction bases: 6. For the CDR3, the DNA is TGCAGCGTCCAGGGACAGGGGTGGACAGATACGCAGTATTTT. Translation: CSVQGQGWTDTQYF.

The rearrangement joins TRBV19 to TRBJ1-5; tentative D call: TRBD1 (5 bases). V was pared by 2 bases and J by 2 bases, with 7 bases between. The CDR3 contains 14 residues. The germline V gene encodes CDR1 LNHDA and CDR2 SQIVND (reference sequence). CDR3 nucleotide sequence: TGTGCCAGTAGTATACGAGGGGGCAATCAGCCCCAGCATTTT. This gives the protein CASSIRGGNQPQHF.

V usage is TRBV11-3 and J usage is TRBJ2-1; TRBD1 is a possible D gene (5 bases). This CDR3 spans 13 amino acids. CDR1 and CDR2 from the germline V gene are SGHNT and YENEEA. Trimming stripped 4 bases from V and 8 bases from J, with 12 bases between. The CDR3 spells CASSYGHGDEQFF. The DNA for the CDR3 is TGTGCCAGCAGCTACGGACATGGCGATGAGCAGTTCTTC.

About this clonotype: At one end, the junction sequence differs from germline, possibly due to a read error. The chain links TRBV11-2 to TRBJ2-2, with TRBD1 matching over 7 bases. Germline CDR1 and CDR2: SGHAT and FQNNGV. There are 15 residues in the CDR3. The CDR3 reads CASSFVQGHTRELFF. The CDR3 DNA follows: TGTGCCAGCAGTTTCGTACAGGGGCACACCAGGGAGCTGTTTTTT.

Only a few counts were recorded for this clonotype. V gene TRBV11-1 combines with J gene TRBJ2-3; TRBD2 is a possible D gene (5 bases). From germline, CDR1 is SGHAT and CDR2 FQDESV (reference sequence). V was pared by 2 bases and J by 2 bases, with 11 bases between. This CDR3 spans 15 amino acids. The CDR3 here is CASSLISGPTDTQYF. The CDR3 bases are TGTGCCAGCAGCTTAATCAGCGGCCCCACAGATACGCAGTATTTT.

The chain is built from TRBV20-1 and TRBJ2-1; 10 positions match TRBD1. Germline assignment: CDR1 DFQATT and CDR2 SNEGSKA (reference sequence). This CDR3 is built from 14 residues. With 4 bases clipped from V and 10 bases from J, the junction kept 10 bases outside the gene matches. Written as DNA, the CDR3 is TGCAGTGCTACTGATGGGACAGGGGCGGGGGAGCAGTTCTTC. Amino acids: CSATDGTGAGEQFF.

As to this clonotype: It is likely a read error, because the conserved phenylalanine at the end of the CDR3 is missing. The chain is built from TRBV20-1 and TRBJ2-1; 9 positions agree with TRBD2. The length of the CDR3 is 17 residues. The V and J ends lost 0 bases and 10 bases, in that order; junction bases with no gene match: 16. Germline loops: CDR1 DFQATT, CDR2 SNEGSKA (reference sequence). The CDR3, as DNA: TGCAGTGCTAGAGATGGGACTCGCGGGAGGGCCTCCAAGGAGCAGTTCTTG. Its protein product is CSARDGTRGRASKEQFL.

This chain links TRBV28 with TRBJ2-7; 9 bases line up with TRBD2. Germline V lookup: CDR1 MDHEN, CDR2 SYDVKM. The CDR3 totals 15 residues. Trimming took 11 bases from V and 5 from J; bases not matched to a gene: 16. The CDR3 DNA sequence: TGTGCCGGTAGGCCCTTAGCGGGAGAGGCGAACGAGCAGTACTTC. Amino acids: CAGRPLAGEANEQYF.

The chain joins TRBV20-1 to TRBJ2-1, with unresolved D. CDR1 DFQATT and CDR2 SNEGSKA come from the germline V gene (reference sequence). The CDR3 is made up of 11 amino acids. V was clipped by 3 bases and J by 0 bases, with 0 bases between them. CDR3 residues: CSASSYNEQFF. The CDR3 coding sequence is TGCAGTGCTAGCTCCTACAATGAGCAGTTCTTC.

Comments on this clonotype: One end of the junction fails to match germline, which may point to a read error. This chain joins TRBV4-1 and TRBJ2-1, with unresolved D. Germline V lookup: CDR1 MGHRA, CDR2 YSYEKL. The CDR3 sequence is 15 residues long. The CDR3 reads CASSREEKPFNEQLF. CDR3 bases: TGCGCCAGCAGCCGAGAAGAAAAGCCCTTTAACGAGCAGCTCTTT.

A remark on this clonotype: A read error is likely, as this CDR3 ends without the conserved phenylalanine or tryptophan. The chain combines TRBV20-1 with TRBJ2-1; 7 bases are a match to TRBD2. After removal of 7 bases from V and 7 bases from J, the junction contained 13 bases not matched to a gene. The V gene's germline CDR1 is DFQATT and CDR2 SNEGSKA (reference sequence). The CDR3 is 14 residues long. The CDR3 region is CSVYWGGGSNEQFY. In nucleotides, the CDR3 is TGCAGTGTGTACTGGGGAGGCGGGAGTAATGAGCAGTTCTAC.

The rearrangement links TRBV30 to TRBJ2-6; D unresolved. Per the germline V gene, CDR1 is GTSNPN and CDR2 is SVGIG (reference sequence). V lost 8 bases to trimming and J lost 3 bases, with 17 bases between them. The CDR3 contains 15 residues. CDR3 region: CALSVTTDGANVLTF. The CDR3 DNA reads TGTGCCCTGAGTGTAACAACAGATGGGGCCAACGTCCTGACTTTC.

This clonotype appeared once. Germline and junction disagree at one end, which may indicate a read error. The rearrangement joins TRBV11-2 to TRBJ2-7; D is ambiguous. Germline CDR1 reads SGHAT; CDR2 reads FQNNGV. The CDR3 totals 14 residues. Written as DNA, the CDR3 is TGTGCCAGCAGCTTAGTTTCAGACTCCTGCGAGCAGTACTTC. Translating gives CASSLVSDSCEQYF.

Worth noting for this clonotype: The junction differs from germline at one of its ends, possibly a read error. This chain uses TRBV4-1 with TRBJ1-3; D is uncertain. CDR3 size: 15 residues. Germline V gene sequence: CDR1 MGHRA, CDR2 YSYEKL. Written as DNA, the CDR3 is TGCGCCAGCAGCCAGGGTACGATCTCTGGAAACATCATATATTTT. Its protein product is CASSQGTISGNIIYF.

As regards this clonotype: The junction departs from germline at one end; a sequencing error may be responsible. The chain employs TRBV20-1 and TRBJ1-6, with a tentative D call TRBD1 (6 bases). The germline gives CDR1 DFQATT, CDR2 SNEGSKA (reference sequence). This CDR3 has 14 residues. The DNA for the CDR3 is TGCAGTGCGGGTCGGGGGCAGGGGAATTCGCCCCTCCACTTT. Translation: CSAGRGQGNSPLHF.

The chain couples TRBV12-3 or TRBV12-4 to TRBJ1-5; 7 bases are a match to TRBD1. This CDR3 has 16 amino acids. V shed 8 bases and J 0 bases; nucleotides not matched to a gene: 10. The CDR3 protein is CASRGGDRDSNQPQHF. The CDR3 DNA reads TGTGCCAGCCGTGGGGGGGACAGAGATAGCAATCAGCCCCAGCATTTT.

The rearrangement links TRBV6-2 or TRBV6-3 to TRBJ1-5; maybe TRBD1 (5 bases). Germline values: CDR1 MNHEY, CDR2 SVGEGT. This CDR3 spans 15 amino acids. The ends were cut back, 5 bases at V and 7 bases at J, with 18 bases in the middle. The CDR3 DNA is TGTGCCAGCAGTCCTCTCGTTGGGGCGGGACAGCCCCAGCATTTT. Its protein product is CASSPLVGAGQPQHF.

About this clonotype: One junction end does not reproduce the germline sequence, and a read error may be involved. The chain uses TRBV11-3 and TRBJ2-1; no firm D call. The CDR3 is 12 residues long. Germline loops: CDR1 SGHNT, CDR2 YENEEA. Here the CDR3 reads CACSLVPDGRFF. The CDR3 region has the DNA TGTGCCTGCAGCTTAGTTCCCGATGGGCGGTTCTTC. Together with reference TRBV11-3 and TRBJ2-1, the CDR3 gives the full variable domain: EAGVVQSPRYKIIEKKQPVAFWCNPISGHNTLYWYLQNLGQGPELLIRYENEEAVDDSQLPKDRFSAERLKGVDSTLKIQPAELGDSAVYLCACSLVPDGRFFGPGTRLTVL.

Comments on this clonotype: One junction end does not reproduce the germline sequence, and a read error may be involved. V gene TRBV24-1 combines with J gene TRBJ1-2; 8 bases align to TRBD1. Germline V gene sequence: CDR1 KGHDR, CDR2 SFDVKD. CDR3 length equals 15 residues. The CDR3 coding sequence is TGTGCCACCAGTGACGCAGGGGGCGTGGACTATGGTTACACCTTC. Translating gives CATSDAGGVDYGYTF.

Points on this clonotype: This CDR3 fails to terminate in the conserved phenylalanine or tryptophan, so it likely reflects a read error. The DNA is omitted, as the CDR3 cannot be located on it reliably, and the CDR3 follows TCRdb's listing. The J gene is TRBJ2-2, the V gene TRBV4-2. Looked up from germline, CDR1 is LGHNA and CDR2 is YNFKEQ. The CDR3 length is 14 residues, termini included. The CDR3 spells CANSQEKKVGELLL.

The sample holds one count of this clonotype. An end of the junction differs from the germline gene, which may be a read error. The chain joins TRBV5-5 to TRBJ2-5; D tentatively reads TRBD1 or TRBD2 (6 bases each). CDR1 and CDR2 (germline): SGHKS, YYEKEE (reference sequence). The CDR3 runs to 12 residues. This CDR3 reads CSSCLGGDTQYF. The CDR3 bases are TGTTCCAGCTGCTTGGGGGGCGATACCCAGTACTTC. Complete variable domain (other parts from reference TRBV5-5 and TRBJ2-5): DAGVTQSPTHLIKTRGQQVTLRCSPISGHKSVSWYQQVLGQGPQFIFQYYEKEERGRGNFPDRFSARQFPNYSSELNVNALLLGDSALYLCSSCLGGDTQYFGPGTRLLVL.

The V gene is TRBV11-2, the J gene TRBJ1-2; unclear D gene. CDR1 SGHAT and CDR2 FQNNGV come from the germline V gene. Trimming cost V 5 bases and J 0 bases, with 10 bases left between them. This CDR3 spans 14 amino acids. CDR3 protein: CASSASISNYGYTF. The CDR3, as DNA: TGTGCCAGCAGCGCCAGTATATCTAACTATGGCTACACCTTC.